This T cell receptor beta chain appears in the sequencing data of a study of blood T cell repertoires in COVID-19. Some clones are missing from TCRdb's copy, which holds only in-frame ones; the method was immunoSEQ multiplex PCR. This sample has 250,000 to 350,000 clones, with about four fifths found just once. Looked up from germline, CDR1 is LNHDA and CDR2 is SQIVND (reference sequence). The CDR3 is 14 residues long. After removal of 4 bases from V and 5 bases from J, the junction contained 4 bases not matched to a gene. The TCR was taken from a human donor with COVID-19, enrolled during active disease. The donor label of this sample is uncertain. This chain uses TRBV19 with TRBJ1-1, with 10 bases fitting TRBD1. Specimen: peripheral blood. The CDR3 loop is CASSTRTGGTEAFF. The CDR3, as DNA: TGTGCCAGTAGTACCCGGACAGGGGGAACTGAAGCTTTCTTT.